This is a list of T cell receptor beta chains from one sample in a study of T cells in localized non-small cell lung cancer. Measured with immunoSEQ multiplex PCR; TCRdb has only the in-frame clones, and not every one. The sample consists of roughly 700 clones, 21% of them appearing once. The sample was normal lung tissue next to the tumor, taken before any cancer treatment. The receptors were gathered from a female donor of 60 years or more with stage II lung adenocarcinoma. Both conserved end residues are part of each CDR3. The order of the fields is CDR3 DNA, CDR3 protein, J gene, V gene, D gene, clone size. D genes are given only for firm matches. Rows give clone size only sometimes, using once, few, many, or a class for an expanded clone.

TGCAGCGTTGTAGGTGGGACTAGCGGGAGGGGAGGCACAGATACGCAGTATTTT,CSVVGGTSGRGGTDTQYF,TRBJ2-3,TRBV29-1,TRBD2,.
TGTGCCAGCTCACCACGGGCCTCGGCGGATCAGACCTACGAGCAGTACTTC,CASSPRASADQTYEQYF,TRBJ2-7,TRBV18,.,few
TGTGCCAGCAGCCGAGGGGACAGTCTCCAAGAGACCCAGTACTTC,CASSRGDSLQETQYF,TRBJ2-5,TRBV11-3,TRBD1,.
TGTGCCAGCAGTTCACTCACAGCAACCAGCTCCTACAATGAGCAGTTCTTC,CASSSLTATSSYNEQFF,TRBJ2-1,TRBV6-8,.,.
TGTGCCAGCAGTTACTCGTCGACTAGTGGCCCTCTCAATGAGCAGTTCTTC,CASSYSSTSGPLNEQFF,TRBJ2-1,TRBV6-8,.,few
TGTGCCATCAGTGAGCCTCCGACAGTGAACACTGAAGCTTTCTTT,CAISEPPTVNTEAFF,TRBJ1-1,TRBV10-3,.,few
TGTGCCTGGAGCCGGGACCCAATGAACACTGAAGCTTTCTTT,CAWSRDPMNTEAFF,TRBJ1-1,TRBV30,.,few
TGCGCCAGCAGCTTGGCCCGGGCAGGGGGAACAGATACGCAGTATTTT,CASSLARAGGTDTQYF,TRBJ2-3,TRBV5-1,TRBD1,.
TGTGCCAGCAGTTACTCGCAACAGCACCCCACTGGGAATGAGCAGTTCTTC,CASSYSQQHPTGNEQFF,TRBJ2-1,TRBV6-8,.,medium-sized
TGTGCCTGGAGTTCCGGGCCCCGTGGCACCGGGGAGCTGTTTTTT,CAWSSGPRGTGELFF,TRBJ2-2,TRBV30,.,.
TGCGCCAGCAGCGCCGACAACGGTGCGACCAATGAGCAGTTCTTC,CASSADNGATNEQFF,TRBJ2-1,TRBV5-1,.,.
TGCGCCAGCAGCTTGATGGGGGCAGGCGGGGGAGAGACCCAGTACTTC,CASSLMGAGGGETQYF,TRBJ2-5,TRBV5-1,.,.
TGTGCCAGCAGCTCTCTCCGCTCCTACGAGCAGTACTTC,CASSSLRSYEQYF,TRBJ2-7,TRBV7-8,.,few
TGTGCCAGCAGCTTAACTTTAACTCTAGAGGGCTACACCTTC,CASSLTLTLEGYTF,TRBJ1-2,TRBV11-3,.,few
TGTGCCAGCTCCCCAGGACAAGGGTTAGCTAACTATGGCTACACCTTC,CASSPGQGLANYGYTF,TRBJ1-2,TRBV18,.,few
TGTGCCAGCAGCTTAGATGATTTCACAGTGAACACTGAAGCTTTCTTT,CASSLDDFTVNTEAFF,TRBJ1-1,TRBV11-3,.,medium-sized
TGTGCCAGCTCACCGGCGACAGGGGACTACTACGAGCAGTACTTC,CASSPATGDYYEQYF,TRBJ2-7,TRBV18,.,few
TGTGCCAGCAGCTTCCACACAGGGAAGGGAGAAAAACTGTTTTTT,CASSFHTGKGEKLFF,TRBJ1-4,TRBV11-3,.,few
TGTGCCTGGCAGTCATCCGTCAAAGCTTTCTTT,CAWQSSVKAFF,TRBJ1-1,TRBV30,.,.
TGTGCCAGCAGCTTAGACGCCGGGACAGGGCCCTTTGGCTACACCTTC,CASSLDAGTGPFGYTF,TRBJ1-2,TRBV11-3,TRBD1,few
TGTGCCAGTAGTATACTAGGCCTAGTCGGCTACGAGCAGTACTTC,CASSILGLVGYEQYF,TRBJ2-7,TRBV19,.,.
TGTGCCAGCTCACCAAGGCAGCAAGAGACCCAGTACTTC,CASSPRQQETQYF,TRBJ2-5,TRBV18,.,.
TGTGCCAGCAGGGGATACGGGGTAGCCAAAAACATTCAGTACTTC,CASRGYGVAKNIQYF,TRBJ2-4,TRBV28,.,.
TGTGCCACCCAGGGGGAAACAGATACGCAGTATTTT,CATQGETDTQYF,TRBJ2-3,TRBV6-8,TRBD1,.
TGTGCCAGCACTAATCATTGGCCCCTTGAAGCTTTCTTT,CASTNHWPLEAFF,TRBJ1-1,TRBV6-8,.,.
TGCGCCAGCAGCTTTCTAGCGGGGGGCCTTGGGGAGCTGTTTTTT,CASSFLAGGLGELFF,TRBJ2-2,TRBV5-1,TRBD2,.
TGTGCCAGCACCGAGGGGGCGGGGGCCTACCGGGAGCAGTTCTTC,CASTEGAGAYREQFF,TRBJ2-1,TRBV11-3,.,once
TGTGCCTGGAGTTTAGGGGGTGACTACAATGAGCAGTTCTTC,CAWSLGGDYNEQFF,TRBJ2-1,TRBV30,.,.
TGTGCCACCAGCAGGACTTTAACGCCGACAGGGGGCGAGAACTATGGCTACACCTTC,CATSRTLTPTGGENYGYTF,TRBJ1-2,TRBV15,TRBD1,.
TGTGCCAGCAGTTACTCGAAAGCGGGCTACCTACCAGATACGCAGTATTTT,CASSYSKAGYLPDTQYF,TRBJ2-3,TRBV6-8,.,medium-sized
TGTGCCAGCTCAGCGTCCATTCCATCGAACACCGGGGAGCTGTTTTTT,CASSASIPSNTGELFF,TRBJ2-2,TRBV18,.,.
TGTGCCAGCAGTTTTTTGTCTGGGCCCTACCTAGCGGGAGTAGTCTACGAGCAGTACTTC,CASSFLSGPYLAGVVYEQYF,TRBJ2-7,TRBV6-8,TRBD2,medium-sized
TGTGCCAGCAGCTTAGGGATCTGGGGCTCGAACACTGAAGCTTTCTTT,CASSLGIWGSNTEAFF,TRBJ1-1,TRBV11-3,.,.
TGTGCCAGCAGCTTGGGGGCGGCCAACACTGAAGCTTTCTTT,CASSLGAANTEAFF,TRBJ1-1,TRBV11-3,.,.
TGTGCCAGCAGCGTACCCGTTCGGACTAGCGGGGGGGACTTGAATGAGCAGTTCTTC,CASSVPVRTSGGDLNEQFF,TRBJ2-1,TRBV9,TRBD2,few
TGTGCCAGCAGCACCCGGACAGGGGGCCAAGAGACCCAGTACTTC,CASSTRTGGQETQYF,TRBJ2-5,TRBV11-3,TRBD1,.
TGTGCCAGCAGCGGGGGTTCTGGTCCTGAAGCTTTCTTT,CASSGGSGPEAFF,TRBJ1-1,TRBV7-2,.,few
TGTGCCAGCAGCCCAACAGGGGGCAAGGCAACTAATGAAAAACTGTTTTTT,CASSPTGGKATNEKLFF,TRBJ1-4,TRBV11-3,TRBD1,few
TGCGCCAGCAGTGGACAGGGGGCTGAAAAACTGTTTTTT,CASSGQGAEKLFF,TRBJ1-4,TRBV10-2,TRBD1,.
TGTGCCAGCAGTTTAAGGCGGATTGAAAGTGGGACTGAAGCTTTCTTT,CASSLRRIESGTEAFF,TRBJ1-1,TRBV28,.,.
TGCGCCAGCAGCCAAGCGTTGACGGCCGGGGAGCTGTTTTTT,CASSQALTAGELFF,TRBJ2-2,TRBV1,.,medium-sized
TGTGCCTGGAGTGGTTTGGCGGGTGACCAGTACTTC,CAWSGLAGDQYF,TRBJ2-7,TRBV30,.,few
TGTGCCAGCAGGGGACATCTCTCCTACGAGCAGTACTTC,CASRGHLSYEQYF,TRBJ2-7,TRBV28,.,few
TGTGCCAGCAGCATTAACAGGGGAGGCACCTACAATGAGCAGTTCTTC,CASSINRGGTYNEQFF,TRBJ2-1,TRBV11-3,.,hyperexpanded
TGTGCCAGCAGTGCCAGGGGGCTCACTGAAGCTTTCTTT,CASSARGLTEAFF,TRBJ1-1,TRBV25-1,TRBD1,large
TGTGCCAGCAGAGGGCGGGTGAGCACAGATACGCAGTATTTT,CASRGRVSTDTQYF,TRBJ2-3,TRBV2,.,.
TGCAGCGTCGTACAGGGAGGGGATGGCTACACCTTC,CSVVQGGDGYTF,TRBJ1-2,TRBV29-1,.,.
TGTGCCAGCAGCTTTGACAGGGGGAACACTGAAGCTTTCTTT,CASSFDRGNTEAFF,TRBJ1-1,TRBV6-8,TRBD1,few